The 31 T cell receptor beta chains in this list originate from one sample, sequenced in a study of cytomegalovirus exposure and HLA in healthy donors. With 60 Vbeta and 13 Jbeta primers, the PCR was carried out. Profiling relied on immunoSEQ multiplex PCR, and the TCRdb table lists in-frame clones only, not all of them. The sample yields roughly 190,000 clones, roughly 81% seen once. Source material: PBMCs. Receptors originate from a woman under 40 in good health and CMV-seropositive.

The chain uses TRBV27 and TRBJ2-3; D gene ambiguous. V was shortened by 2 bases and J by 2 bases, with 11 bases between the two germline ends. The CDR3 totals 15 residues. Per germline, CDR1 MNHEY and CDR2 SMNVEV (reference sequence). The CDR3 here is CASSLLRDYTDTQYF. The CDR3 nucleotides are TGTGCCAGCAGTTTACTTAGAGATTACACAGATACGCAGTATTTT.

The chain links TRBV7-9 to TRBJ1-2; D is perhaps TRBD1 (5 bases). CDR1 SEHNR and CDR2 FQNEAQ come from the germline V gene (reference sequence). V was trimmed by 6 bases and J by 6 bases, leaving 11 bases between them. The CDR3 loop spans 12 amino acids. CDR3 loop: CASSSGVDGYTF. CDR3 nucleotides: TGTGCCAGCAGTTCGGGGGTGGATGGCTACACCTTC.

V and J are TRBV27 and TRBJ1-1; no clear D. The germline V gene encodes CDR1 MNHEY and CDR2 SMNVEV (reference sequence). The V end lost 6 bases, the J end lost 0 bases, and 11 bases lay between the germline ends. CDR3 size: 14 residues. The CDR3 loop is CASRSRFMNTEAFF. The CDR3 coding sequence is TGTGCCAGCAGGAGTAGATTCATGAACACTGAAGCTTTCTTT.

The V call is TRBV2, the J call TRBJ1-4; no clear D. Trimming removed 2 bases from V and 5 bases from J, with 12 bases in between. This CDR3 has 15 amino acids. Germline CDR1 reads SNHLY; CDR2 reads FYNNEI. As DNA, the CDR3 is TGTGCCAGCAGTGAATCGGAGATTGGCAATGAAAAACTGTTTTTT. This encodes CASSESEIGNEKLFF.

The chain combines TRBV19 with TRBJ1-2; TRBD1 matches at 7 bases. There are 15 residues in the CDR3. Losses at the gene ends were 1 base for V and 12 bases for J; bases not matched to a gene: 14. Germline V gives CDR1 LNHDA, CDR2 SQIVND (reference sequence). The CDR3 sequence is CASSIVPSDRSLNTF. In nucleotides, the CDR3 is TGTGCCAGTAGTATAGTTCCCTCGGACAGGTCCTTAAACACCTTC.

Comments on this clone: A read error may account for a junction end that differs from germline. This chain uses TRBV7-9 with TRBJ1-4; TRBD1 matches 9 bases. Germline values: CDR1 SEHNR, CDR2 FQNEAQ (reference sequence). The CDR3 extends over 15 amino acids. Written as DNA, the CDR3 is TGTTCCAGCAGCTTAGGGACAGGGCGAAATGAAAAACTGTTTTTT. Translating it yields CSSSLGTGRNEKLFF.

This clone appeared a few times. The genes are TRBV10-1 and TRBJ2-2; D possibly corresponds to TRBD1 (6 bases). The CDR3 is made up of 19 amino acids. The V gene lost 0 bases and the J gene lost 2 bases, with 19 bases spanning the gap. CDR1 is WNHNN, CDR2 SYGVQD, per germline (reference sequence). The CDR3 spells CASSESWPAGAPNTGELFF. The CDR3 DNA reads TGCGCCAGCAGTGAGTCGTGGCCGGCAGGGGCCCCCAACACCGGGGAGCTGTTTTTT.

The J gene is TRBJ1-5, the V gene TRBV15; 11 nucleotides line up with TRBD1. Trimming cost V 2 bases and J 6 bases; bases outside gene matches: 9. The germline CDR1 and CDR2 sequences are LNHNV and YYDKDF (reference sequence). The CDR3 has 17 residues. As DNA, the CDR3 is TGTGCCACCAGCAGACCTTACCGGGACAGGGGGAGTCAGCCCCAGCATTTT. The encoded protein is CATSRPYRDRGSQPQHF.

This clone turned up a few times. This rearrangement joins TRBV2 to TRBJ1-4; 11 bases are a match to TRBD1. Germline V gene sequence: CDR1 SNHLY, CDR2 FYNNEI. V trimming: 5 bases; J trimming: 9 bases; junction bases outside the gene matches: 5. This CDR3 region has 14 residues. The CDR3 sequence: CASSYGTGGQKLFF. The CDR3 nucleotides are TGTGCCAGCAGTTACGGGACAGGGGGGCAAAAACTGTTTTTT.

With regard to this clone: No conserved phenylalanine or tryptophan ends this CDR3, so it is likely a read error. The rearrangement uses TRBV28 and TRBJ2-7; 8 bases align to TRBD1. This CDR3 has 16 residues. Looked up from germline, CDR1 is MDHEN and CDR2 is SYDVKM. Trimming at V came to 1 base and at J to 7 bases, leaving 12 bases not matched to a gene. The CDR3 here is CASSLFAGGLGGEQYS. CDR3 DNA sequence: TGTGCCAGCAGTTTATTTGCAGGGGGCCTTGGAGGGGAGCAGTACTCC.

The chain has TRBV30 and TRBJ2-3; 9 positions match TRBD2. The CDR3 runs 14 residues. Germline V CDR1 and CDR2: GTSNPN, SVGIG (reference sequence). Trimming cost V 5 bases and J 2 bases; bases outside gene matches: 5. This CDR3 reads CAWGKRGATDTQYF. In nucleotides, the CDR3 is TGTGCCTGGGGAAAGCGGGGGGCCACAGATACGCAGTATTTT.

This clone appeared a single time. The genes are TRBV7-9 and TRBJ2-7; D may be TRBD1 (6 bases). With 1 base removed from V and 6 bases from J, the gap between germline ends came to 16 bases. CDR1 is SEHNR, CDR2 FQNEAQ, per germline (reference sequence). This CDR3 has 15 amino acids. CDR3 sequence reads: CASSLDTGNVGEQYF. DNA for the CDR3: TGTGCCAGCAGCTTAGATACAGGGAATGTGGGCGAGCAGTACTTC.

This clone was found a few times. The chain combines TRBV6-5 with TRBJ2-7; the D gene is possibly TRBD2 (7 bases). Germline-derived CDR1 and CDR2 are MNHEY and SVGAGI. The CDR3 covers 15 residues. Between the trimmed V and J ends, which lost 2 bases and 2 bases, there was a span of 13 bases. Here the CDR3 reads CASSYQWEGAYEQYF. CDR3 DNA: TGTGCCAGCAGTTACCAATGGGAGGGGGCCTACGAGCAGTACTTC.

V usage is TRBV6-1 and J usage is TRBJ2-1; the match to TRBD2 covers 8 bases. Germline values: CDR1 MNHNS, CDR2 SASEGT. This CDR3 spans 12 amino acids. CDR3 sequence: CFTSGVYNEQFF. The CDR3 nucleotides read TGTTTCACTAGCGGAGTATACAATGAGCAGTTCTTC.

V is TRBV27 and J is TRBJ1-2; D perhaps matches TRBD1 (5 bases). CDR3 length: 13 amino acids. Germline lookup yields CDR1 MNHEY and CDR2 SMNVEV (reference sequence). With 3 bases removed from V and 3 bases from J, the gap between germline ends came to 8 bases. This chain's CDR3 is CASSFSTDYGYTF. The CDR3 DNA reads TGTGCCAGCAGTTTTTCGACAGACTATGGCTACACCTTC.

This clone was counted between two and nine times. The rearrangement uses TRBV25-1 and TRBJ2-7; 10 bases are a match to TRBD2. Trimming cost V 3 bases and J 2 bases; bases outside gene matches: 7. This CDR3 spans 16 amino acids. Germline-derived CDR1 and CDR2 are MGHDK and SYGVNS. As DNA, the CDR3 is TGTGCCAGCAGTGATCATCAGCGGGAGGGAACCTACGAGCAGTACTTC. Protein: CASSDHQREGTYEQYF.

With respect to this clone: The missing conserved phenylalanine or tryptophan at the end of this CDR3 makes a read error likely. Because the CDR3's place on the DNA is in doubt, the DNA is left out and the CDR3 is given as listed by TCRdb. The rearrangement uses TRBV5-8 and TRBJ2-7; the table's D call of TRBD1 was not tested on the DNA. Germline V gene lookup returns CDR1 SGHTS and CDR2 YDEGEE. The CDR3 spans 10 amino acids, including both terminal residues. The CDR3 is CASSLTGNYL.

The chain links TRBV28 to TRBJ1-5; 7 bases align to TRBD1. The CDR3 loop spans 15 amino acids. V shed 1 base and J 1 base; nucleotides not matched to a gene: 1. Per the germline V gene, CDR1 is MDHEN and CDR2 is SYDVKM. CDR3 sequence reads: CASSLSDRSNQPQHF. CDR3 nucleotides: TGTGCCAGCAGTTTATCGGACAGGAGCAATCAGCCCCAGCATTTT.

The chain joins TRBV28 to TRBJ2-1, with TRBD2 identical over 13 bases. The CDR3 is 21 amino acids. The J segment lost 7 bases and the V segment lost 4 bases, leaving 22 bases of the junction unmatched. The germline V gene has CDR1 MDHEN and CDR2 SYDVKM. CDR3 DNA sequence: TGTGCCAGCAGTTCATACCGCCCCGGTGGGACTAGCGGGACCTTGAGGAATGAGCAGTTCTTC. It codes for CASSSYRPGGTSGTLRNEQFF.

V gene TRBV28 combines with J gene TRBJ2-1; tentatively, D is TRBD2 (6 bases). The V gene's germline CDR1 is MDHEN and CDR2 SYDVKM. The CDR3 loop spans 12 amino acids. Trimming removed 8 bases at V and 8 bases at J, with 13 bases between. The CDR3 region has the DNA TGTGCCAGCGGAACTACTAGCTATGAGCAGTTCTTC. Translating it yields CASGTTSYEQFF. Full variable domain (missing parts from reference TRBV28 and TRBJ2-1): DVKVTQSSRYLVKRTGEKVFLECVQDMDHENMFWYRQDPGLGLRLIYFSYDVKMKEKGDIPEGYSVSREKKERFSLILESASTNQTSMYLCASGTTSYEQFFGPGTRLTVL.

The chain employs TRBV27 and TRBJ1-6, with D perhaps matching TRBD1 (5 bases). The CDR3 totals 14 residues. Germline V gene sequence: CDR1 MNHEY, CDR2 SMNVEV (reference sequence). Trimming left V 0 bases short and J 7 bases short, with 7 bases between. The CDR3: CASSLSGANSPLHF. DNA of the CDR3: TGTGCCAGCAGTTTATCAGGGGCAAATTCACCCCTCCACTTT.

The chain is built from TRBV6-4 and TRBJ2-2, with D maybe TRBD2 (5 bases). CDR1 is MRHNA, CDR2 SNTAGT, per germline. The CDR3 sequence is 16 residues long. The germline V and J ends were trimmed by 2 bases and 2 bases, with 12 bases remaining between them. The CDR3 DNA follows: TGTGCCAGCAGTGACGCGGCAGCGGTCAACACCGGGGAGCTGTTTTTT. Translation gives CASSDAAAVNTGELFF.

In DNA, the CDR3 is TGCGCCAGCAGCCGGTCATCGGGGGGCAATCAGCCCCAGCATTTT. Its protein is CASSRSSGGNQPQHF. This sequence joins TRBV5-1 and TRBJ1-5; the D gene is possibly TRBD1 (5 bases). Germline loops: CDR1 SGHRS, CDR2 YFSETQ. The CDR3 loop spans 15 amino acids. Trimming shortened V by 4 bases and J by 2 bases, and 13 bases separated the two germline ends.

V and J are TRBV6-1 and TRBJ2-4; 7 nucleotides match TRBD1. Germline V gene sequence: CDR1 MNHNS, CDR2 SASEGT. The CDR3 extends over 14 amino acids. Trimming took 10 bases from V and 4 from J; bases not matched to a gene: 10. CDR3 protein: CATSYRDRKNIQYF. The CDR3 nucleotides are TGTGCCACCTCGTACCGGGACAGAAAAAACATTCAGTACTTC.

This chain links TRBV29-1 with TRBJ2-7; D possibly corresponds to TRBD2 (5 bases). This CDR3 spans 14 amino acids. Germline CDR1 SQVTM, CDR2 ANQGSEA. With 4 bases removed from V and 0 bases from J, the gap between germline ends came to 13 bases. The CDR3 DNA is TGCAGCGTTGGATCGTTGGAGGACTCCTACGAGCAGTACTTC. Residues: CSVGSLEDSYEQYF.

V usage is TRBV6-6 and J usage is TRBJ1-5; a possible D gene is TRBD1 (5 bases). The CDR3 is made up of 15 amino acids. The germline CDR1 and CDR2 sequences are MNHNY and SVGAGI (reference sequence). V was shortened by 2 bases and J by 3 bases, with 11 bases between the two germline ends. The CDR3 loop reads CASSYLGRNNQPQHF. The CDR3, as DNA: TGTGCCAGCAGTTACCTGGGGCGGAACAATCAGCCCCAGCATTTT.

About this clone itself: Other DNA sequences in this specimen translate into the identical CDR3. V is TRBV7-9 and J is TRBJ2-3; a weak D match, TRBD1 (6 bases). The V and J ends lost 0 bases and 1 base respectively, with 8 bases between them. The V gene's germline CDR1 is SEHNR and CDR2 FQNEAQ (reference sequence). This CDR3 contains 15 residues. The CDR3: CASSLAGARTDTQYF. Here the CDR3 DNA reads TGTGCCAGCAGCTTAGCGGGGGCACGCACAGATACGCAGTATTTT.

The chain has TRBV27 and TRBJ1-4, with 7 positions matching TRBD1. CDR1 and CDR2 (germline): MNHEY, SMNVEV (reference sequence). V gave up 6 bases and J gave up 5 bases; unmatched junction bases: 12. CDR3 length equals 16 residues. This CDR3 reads CASSRRRDSKNEKLFF. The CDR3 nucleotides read TGTGCCAGCAGCCGGAGGCGGGACAGCAAGAATGAAAAACTGTTTTTT.

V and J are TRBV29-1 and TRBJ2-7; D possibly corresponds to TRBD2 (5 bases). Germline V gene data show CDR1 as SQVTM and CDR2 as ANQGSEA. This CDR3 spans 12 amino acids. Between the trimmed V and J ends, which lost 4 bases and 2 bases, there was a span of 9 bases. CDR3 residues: CSVGEAAYEQYF. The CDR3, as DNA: TGCAGCGTTGGAGAAGCGGCCTACGAGCAGTACTTC.

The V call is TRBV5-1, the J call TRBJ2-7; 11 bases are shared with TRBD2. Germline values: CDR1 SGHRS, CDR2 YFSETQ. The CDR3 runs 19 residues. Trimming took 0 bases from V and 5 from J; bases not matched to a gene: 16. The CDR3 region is CASSLARSRVAGGADEQYF. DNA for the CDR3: TGCGCCAGCAGCTTGGCTCGAAGCAGGGTAGCGGGAGGGGCTGACGAGCAGTACTTC. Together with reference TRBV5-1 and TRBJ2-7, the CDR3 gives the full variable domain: KAGVTQTPRYLIKTRGQQVTLSCSPISGHRSVSWYQQTPGQGLQFLFEYFSETQRNKGNFPGRFSGRQFSNSRSEMNVSTLELGDSALYLCASSLARSRVAGGADEQYFGPGTRLTVT.

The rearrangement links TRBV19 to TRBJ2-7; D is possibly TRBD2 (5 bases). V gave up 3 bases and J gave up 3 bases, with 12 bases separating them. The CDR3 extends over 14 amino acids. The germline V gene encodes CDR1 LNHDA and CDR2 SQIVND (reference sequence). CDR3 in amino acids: CASSMAGGNYEQYF. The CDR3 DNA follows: TGTGCCAGTAGTATGGCGGGTGGAAACTACGAGCAGTACTTC.